This T cell receptor beta chain was identified in a study of CD8 T cells in Susac syndrome. The RNA input was about 0.5 to 1 ug, and it was reverse transcribed with random hexamers. A multiplex approach, immunoSEQ multiplex PCR, amplified TCR beta CDR3 across 54 Vbeta and 13 Jbeta. TCRdb called the immunoSEQ multiplex PCR reads again in MiXCR, with one record for every CDR3 protein. The table lists over 95,000 distinct CDR3 sequences, about nine tenths of them singletons. Controls matched for age and sex were healthy donors. Trimming removed 5 bases from V and 5 bases from J; junction bases left unmatched: 6. This CDR3 is 13 amino acids long.

The chain couples TRBV12-3 or TRBV12-4 to TRBJ2-7, with TRBD1 matching over 7 bases. Sequenced: CD4+ T cells from PBMCs. The origin of this receptor is a human donor in good health. The CDR3 spells CASSPRGLHEQYF. The CDR3 DNA reads as TGTGCCAGCAGTCCTAGGGGGCTACACGAGCAGTACTTC.